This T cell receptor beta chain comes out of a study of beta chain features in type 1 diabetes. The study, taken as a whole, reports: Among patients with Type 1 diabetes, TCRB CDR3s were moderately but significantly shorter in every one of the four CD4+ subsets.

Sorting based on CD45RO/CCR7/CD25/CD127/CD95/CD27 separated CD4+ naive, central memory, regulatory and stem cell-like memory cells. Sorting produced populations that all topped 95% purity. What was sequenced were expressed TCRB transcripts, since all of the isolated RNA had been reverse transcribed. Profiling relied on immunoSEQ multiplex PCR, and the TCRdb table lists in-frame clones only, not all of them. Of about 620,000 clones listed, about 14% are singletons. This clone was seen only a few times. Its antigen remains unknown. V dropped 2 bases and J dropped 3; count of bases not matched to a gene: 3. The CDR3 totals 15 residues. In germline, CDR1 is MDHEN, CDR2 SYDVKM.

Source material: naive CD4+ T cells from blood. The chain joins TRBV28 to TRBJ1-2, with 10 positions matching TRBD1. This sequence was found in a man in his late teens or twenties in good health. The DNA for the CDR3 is TGTGCCAGCAGTTTAGACAGGGGGCTCCACTATGGCTACACCTTC. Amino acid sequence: CASSLDRGLHYGYTF.